Reported below is one TCR beta chain. This entry belongs to a study of blood T cell repertoires in COVID-19. Study at large: Acute and convalescent COVID-19 specimens originated in the United States, Italy and Spain. Sample material is recorded as cDNA or gDNA derived from T cells, B-cell-depleted T cells, or PBMCs.

How the authors handled the data: Using reference gene primer amplification, nucleated cell counts were estimated. The protocol was immunoSEQ multiplex PCR, while the TCRdb copy is restricted to in-frame clones and leaves out a portion. That table gives V, J and clone size, and the DNA gave D and trimming. This sample has under 300,000 clones, with 86% found just once. Germline V lookup: CDR1 LGHNA, CDR2 YSLEER. This CDR3 region has 13 residues. V lost 0 bases, J lost 3 bases, and 6 bases lay in between. The sequenced material came from peripheral blood. The gene calls are TRBV4-3 and TRBJ2-7, with no clear D. This receptor was taken from a man aged 18-30 years with active or convalescent COVID-19. CDR3 bases: TGCGCCAGCAGCCAAGATATCGGCTACGAGCAGTACTTC. It specifies CASSQDIGYEQYF.